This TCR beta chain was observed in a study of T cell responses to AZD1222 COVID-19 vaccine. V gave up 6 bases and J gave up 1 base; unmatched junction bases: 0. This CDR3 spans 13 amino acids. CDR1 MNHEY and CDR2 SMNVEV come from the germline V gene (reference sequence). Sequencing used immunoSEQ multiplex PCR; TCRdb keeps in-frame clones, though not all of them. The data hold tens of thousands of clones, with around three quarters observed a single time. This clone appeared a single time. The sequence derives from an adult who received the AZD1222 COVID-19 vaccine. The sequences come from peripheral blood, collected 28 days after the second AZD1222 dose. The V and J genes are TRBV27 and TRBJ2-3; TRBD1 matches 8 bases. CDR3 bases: TGTGCCAGCAGGGGACAGGGCACAGATACGCAGTATTTT. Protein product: CASRGQGTDTQYF.